The 2 T cell receptor beta chains given below trace back to one sample, sequenced in a study of T cells in Graves' hyperthyroidism and ophthalmopathy. Template material for amplifying TCR beta CDR3 regions consisted of RNA transcripts. RT-PCR in the first round (using the HTBI primer set) targeted the TCR CDR3. TCRdb re-called the multiplex PCR reads with MiXCR, one entry per CDR3 protein. The table shows about 510,000 distinct CDR3 sequences, with approximately 49% occurring only once. The sample taken for sequencing was peripheral blood or thyroid tissue (not recorded which). Receptor source: an adult woman with Graves' disease, either hyperthyroidism or ophthalmopathy (not recorded which).

This clonotype was detected many times. The chain is built from TRBV6-1 and TRBJ2-7; 8 nucleotides line up with TRBD1. The CDR3 spans 13 residues. V was pared by 8 bases and J by 3 bases, with 6 bases of the junction left unmatched. Germline V gene data show CDR1 as MNHNS and CDR2 as SASEGT. The CDR3, as DNA: TGTGCCAGCCTAATTACAGGGGGCTACGAGCAGTACTTC. Translated, it gives CASLITGGYEQYF.

This clonotype was seen repeatedly, ten times or more. The chain carries TRBV20-1 and TRBJ2-5; D is uncertain. Germline CDR1 and CDR2: DFQATT and SNEGSKA (reference sequence). Trimming took 3 bases from V and 0 from J, leaving 2 bases between them. The CDR3 spans 11 residues. This CDR3 reads CSARDQETQYF. In DNA form, the CDR3 reads TGCAGTGCTAGGGACCAAGAGACCCAGTACTTC.